Listed here are 3 T cell receptor beta chains from one sample, sequenced in a study of Ad26.COV2.S vaccination and SARS-CoV-2 variants. Treatment defined: roughly 19 received Ad26.COV2.S at low or high dose, single or two shots; about 5 received placebo; per-sample allocation not given. Each sample was drawn 63 days after the first injection (of vaccine or placebo). TCRdb keeps only in-frame clones here, not all; method: immunoSEQ multiplex PCR. The sample gives some 480,000 clones, around 90% of which show up once; over 10% is in the top ten. Here the sequenced sample was peripheral blood, taken in a trial of Ad26.COV2.S vaccine versus placebo. The receptor set was obtained from a person aged 18-60 years who received the Ad26.COV2.S COVID-19 vaccine or a placebo.

This clone is a singleton in its sample. The chain links TRBV19 to TRBJ2-3; 9 nucleotides match TRBD2. Trimming at V came to 4 bases and at J to 0 bases, leaving 5 bases not matched to a gene. The CDR3 extends over 16 amino acids. CDR1 and CDR2 (germline): LNHDA, SQIVND (reference sequence). The CDR3 DNA is TGTGCCAGTAGTAATAGCGGGAGAGGTAGCACAGATACGCAGTATTTT. This codes for CASSNSGRGSTDTQYF.

This clone was counted between two and nine times. The V gene is TRBV19, the J gene TRBJ2-1, with 10 nucleotides matching TRBD2. CDR1 is LNHDA and CDR2 is SQIVND in the germline V gene (reference sequence). This CDR3 is built from 15 residues. V was clipped by 5 bases and J by 3 bases; unmatched bases: 4. The CDR3 region has the DNA TGTGCCAGTAGTGGGGTAGCGGGAGGCTACAATGAGCAGTTCTTC. Its protein is CASSGVAGGYNEQFF.

The chain links TRBV27 to TRBJ2-6, with D perhaps matching TRBD2 (5 bases). This CDR3 region has 15 residues. Germline lookup yields CDR1 MNHEY and CDR2 SMNVEV (reference sequence). V was clipped by 5 bases and J by 4 bases, with 12 bases between them. CDR3: CASSGGLPGANVLTF. The CDR3 region has the DNA TGTGCCAGCAGTGGAGGCCTCCCGGGGGCCAACGTCCTGACTTTC.